This TCR beta chain derives from a study of PD-1 blockade in classical Hodgkin lymphoma. On the study more broadly: Patients got intravenous nivolumab 3 mg/kg every 2 weeks. Regarding the study as a whole: TCR diversity rose significantly by C4D1 in CD4+ but not CD8+ cells. Patients starting nivolumab under 1 year after ASCT were excluded.

Time point of the sample: cycle 4 day 1 (C4D1), after six to seven weeks of nivolumab. Each patient's relapse followed autologous stem cell transplantation, and brentuximab vedotin exposure varied. CD4+ T cells were purified from thawed PBMCs by magnetic negative selection. As concerns this clone: Its antigen remains unknown.

Some clones are missing from TCRdb's copy, which holds only in-frame ones; the method was immunoSEQ multiplex PCR. The table shows around 30,000 clones, with 70% to 90% occurring only once. The source of this sequence is a human donor with classical Hodgkin lymphoma. Sample: CD4+ T cells from blood, taken before the fourth cycle of nivolumab.

The CDR3 spells CASSWGAATMNTEAFF. In DNA, the CDR3 is TGCGCCAGCAGCTGGGGGGCAGCTACCATGAACACTGAAGCTTTCTTT. The V call is TRBV5-1, the J call TRBJ1-1; maybe TRBD1 (6 bases). The V gene lost 3 bases and the J gene lost 0 bases, with 15 bases spanning the gap. The CDR3 sequence is 16 residues long. Per the germline V gene, CDR1 is SGHRS and CDR2 is YFSETQ.